This entry lists 23 T cell receptor beta chains sequenced from one sample in a study of blood T cells in healthy people across ages. Together with a sample-barcoded 5' primer, a J-beta primer mix was included in a second PCR lasting roughly 6 to 12 cycles. TCRdb redid the calling of the 5' RACE reads with MiXCR, one entry per CDR3 protein. The table lists 950,000 to 1,200,000 distinct CDR3 sequences, 30% to 40% of them singletons. Sequenced: blood. These receptors were taken from a man aged 18 to 29 in good health.

This chain links TRBV7-2 with TRBJ2-1, with D tentatively TRBD2 (5 bases). The CDR3 contains 14 residues. Germline CDR1 reads SGHTA; CDR2 reads FQGNSA. Trimming cost V 6 bases and J 0 bases, with 9 bases left between them. Written as DNA, the CDR3 is TGTGCCAGCAGTACGACTACCTCCTACAATGAGCAGTTCTTC. As protein: CASSTTTSYNEQFF.

CDR3 DNA sequence: TGCGCCAGCAGCCAAGAGAGACAGGGGGCCTACGAGCAGTACTTC. It encodes CASSQERQGAYEQYF. J is TRBJ2-7 and V is TRBV4-3, with TRBD1 matching over 9 bases. The germline CDR1 and CDR2 sequences are LGHNA and YSLEER. V dropped 0 bases and J dropped 2; count of bases not matched to a gene: 2. The CDR3 sequence is 15 residues long.

This clonotype was detected a few times. The chain joins TRBV19 to TRBJ1-5, with D possibly being TRBD1 (5 bases). The CDR3 totals 16 residues. Per the germline V gene, CDR1 is LNHDA and CDR2 is SQIVND (reference sequence). Trimming took off 5 bases at V and 1 base at J, with 15 bases between the two ends. DNA of the CDR3: TGTGCCAGTAGTCCGACGGGGGACGTCAGCAATCAGCCCCAGCATTTT. Protein: CASSPTGDVSNQPQHF.

The chain has TRBV5-6 and TRBJ1-1; TRBD1 agrees at 11 bases. Unmatched junction bases numbered 8, after V lost 1 base and J lost 6 bases. The germline CDR1 and CDR2 sequences are SGHDT and YYEEEE. The CDR3 runs 16 residues. The CDR3 DNA is TGTGCCAGCAGCTTGATGGGACAGGGGGTCTGGGCTGAAGCTTTCTTT. Translating gives CASSLMGQGVWAEAFF.

On this clonotype: One end of the junction varies from germline; a read error may be responsible. The chain carries TRBV12-3 or TRBV12-4 and TRBJ1-2; D is unclear. The CDR3 has 11 residues. The CDR3 spells CAGSGGDGYTF. CDR3 nucleotide sequence: TGTGCCGGCAGTGGTGGGGATGGCTACACCTTC.

The rearrangement links TRBV4-2 to TRBJ2-5, with TRBD2 matching 13 bases. In germline, CDR1 is LGHNA, CDR2 YNFKEQ. With 0 bases clipped from V and 1 base from J, the junction kept 8 bases outside the gene matches. This CDR3 has 19 amino acids. The CDR3 region is CASSQDLVRTSGSQETQYF. CDR3 DNA sequence: TGTGCCAGCAGCCAAGATTTAGTCCGGACTAGCGGGAGCCAAGAGACCCAGTACTTC.

The CDR3 coding sequence is TGTGCCAGCAGGACAGCGGGGCTCAGAGATACGCAGTATTTT. This codes for CASRTAGLRDTQYF. This chain connects TRBV7-2 to TRBJ2-3; 7 bases line up with TRBD2. CDR3 length: 14 residues. V lost 6 bases and J lost 5; bases outside the gene matches: 8. Germline V gene lookup returns CDR1 SGHTA and CDR2 FQGNSA.

This rearrangement joins TRBV12-3 or TRBV12-4 to TRBJ2-2; D remains unclear. V gave up 1 base and J gave up 3 bases, with 9 bases separating them. The CDR3 consists of 15 residues. DNA of the CDR3: TGTGCCAGCAGTTTAGGGCAGTCCTACACCGGGGAGCTGTTTTTT. Residues: CASSLGQSYTGELFF.

This clonotype came up a few times. V and J are TRBV4-2 and TRBJ2-1; D is unresolved. This CDR3 has 16 amino acids. V was cut by 0 bases and J by 6 bases, with 15 bases left in between. Per germline, CDR1 LGHNA and CDR2 YNFKEQ. CDR3 DNA sequence: TGTGCCAGCAGCCAAGAATATGGCTCAGCGATCAATGAGCAGTTCTTC. Translated, it gives CASSQEYGSAINEQFF.

The chain couples TRBV20-1 to TRBJ2-3; unclear D gene. The CDR3 length is 15 residues. The germline V gene encodes CDR1 DFQATT and CDR2 SNEGSKA (reference sequence). V shed 1 base and J shed 3 bases, with 14 bases lying between them. The CDR3 bases are TGCAGTGCTAGAGGTGGTACCACAGTAACAGATACGCAGTATTTT. Residues: CSARGGTTVTDTQYF.

This clonotype was recorded a few times. The rearrangement joins TRBV9 to TRBJ2-3; D is undetermined. CDR3 length equals 12 residues. Trimming shortened V by 3 bases and J by 8 bases, and 10 bases separated the two germline ends. Germline assignment: CDR1 SGDLS and CDR2 YYNGEE. In DNA, the CDR3 is TGTGCCAGCAGCGGGCCAGAGGTTACGCAGTATTTT. This codes for CASSGPEVTQYF.

The chain is built from TRBV14 and TRBJ1-1; D is unresolved. CDR3 length equals 17 residues. Trimming cost V 4 bases and J 0 bases, with 18 bases left between them. Germline V gives CDR1 SGHDN, CDR2 FVKESK. As DNA, the CDR3 is TGTGCCAGCAGCCTAACTACCATTATAGGCCTGAACACTGAAGCTTTCTTT. Residues: CASSLTTIIGLNTEAFF.

Comments on this clonotype: A clone one base away is much larger, so this may be a read error. The chain combines TRBV6-5 with TRBJ2-7; the match to TRBD1 covers 10 bases. Germline CDR1 reads MNHEY; CDR2 reads SVGAGI. The CDR3 is made up of 14 amino acids. CDR3 DNA sequence: TGTACCAGCAGTTTAGGGACAGGGGTCTACGAGCAGTACTTC. Translated: CTSSLGTGVYEQYF.

CDR3 bases: TGTGCCAGCAGCTTAGTTGGGGACAGGCACTATGGCTACACCTTC. As protein: CASSLVGDRHYGYTF. The J gene is TRBJ1-2, the V gene TRBV7-8; 8 bases map to TRBD1. J lost 3 bases, V lost 1 base, and 4 bases had no gene match. Germline values: CDR1 SGHVS, CDR2 FQNEAQ. The CDR3 totals 15 residues. Supplemented by reference TRBV7-8 and TRBJ1-2, the full variable domain reads GAGVSQSPRYKVAKRGQDVALRCDPISGHVSLFWYQQALGQGPEFLTYFQNEAQLDKSGLPSDRFFAERPEGSVSTLKIQRTQQEDSAVYLCASSLVGDRHYGYTFGSGTRLTVV.

The chain carries TRBV20-1 and TRBJ2-5; weak D call: TRBD1 (5 bases). This CDR3 has 13 amino acids. Trimming removed 2 bases at V and 0 bases at J, with 7 bases between. Germline lookup yields CDR1 DFQATT and CDR2 SNEGSKA (reference sequence). DNA for the CDR3: TGCAGTGCTAGACTGACAGACCAAGAGACCCAGTACTTC. This gives the protein CSARLTDQETQYF.

This clonotype was counted at least ten times. The chain carries TRBV20-1 and TRBJ2-3, with 10 bases identical to TRBD1. Trimming at V came to 5 bases and at J to 2 bases, leaving 1 base not matched to a gene. This CDR3 is built from 13 residues. Germline V gene data show CDR1 as DFQATT and CDR2 as SNEGSKA (reference sequence). CDR3 DNA sequence: TGCAGTGCTGGGACAGGGGCCACAGATACGCAGTATTTT. Translation: CSAGTGATDTQYF.

This clonotype showed up just a few times. The chain combines TRBV9 with TRBJ2-3; no clear D gene. Germline loops: CDR1 SGDLS, CDR2 YYNGEE. This CDR3 is 16 amino acids long. V was cut by 3 bases and J by 5 bases, with 19 bases left in between. The CDR3 nucleotides read TGTGCCAGCAGCGCCCAAACCCAAGGGTTGCAAGATACGCAGTATTTT. It is translated as CASSAQTQGLQDTQYF.

This clonotype has a single count. The chain links TRBV12-3 or TRBV12-4 to TRBJ2-1; D is perhaps TRBD1 or TRBD2 (5 bases each). This CDR3 has 16 amino acids. Trimming removed 3 bases at V and 4 bases at J, with 16 bases between. CDR3 nucleotides: TGTGCCAGCAGTTTTTCCCGGGACCCATTTTACAATGAGCAGTTCTTC. Amino acid sequence: CASSFSRDPFYNEQFF.

The rearrangement joins TRBV29-1 to TRBJ2-7; D unresolved. Germline V lookup: CDR1 SQVTM, CDR2 ANQGSEA. With 6 bases removed from V and 7 bases from J, the gap between germline ends came to 25 bases. CDR3 length: 15 amino acids. The CDR3 DNA follows: TGCAGCGTCGACCAAATGACCAGCTCCTACAATGAGCAGTACTTC. It is translated as CSVDQMTSSYNEQYF.

This clonotype was observed a handful of times. The chain employs TRBV5-1 and TRBJ2-7; D gene ambiguous. The CDR3 has 14 amino acids. Germline CDR1 is SGHRS and CDR2 is YFSETQ. The ends were cut back, 4 bases at V and 0 bases at J, with 11 bases in the middle. The CDR3 nucleotides are TGCGCCAGCAGCCCATCCGGGTACTCCTACGAGCAGTACTTC. Translated: CASSPSGYSYEQYF.

The chain joins TRBV24-1 to TRBJ2-2; D is ambiguous. This CDR3 has 12 amino acids. Germline CDR1 and CDR2: KGHDR and SFDVKD. Between the trimmed V and J ends, which lost 3 bases and 4 bases, there was a span of 2 bases. The CDR3 bases are TGTGCCACCAGTGATGGCACCGGGGAGCTGTTTTTT. Amino acid sequence: CATSDGTGELFF.

This clonotype has more than one count but fewer than ten. The chain has TRBV5-1 and TRBJ1-2; TRBD1 aligns across 7 bases. Germline CDR1 and CDR2: SGHRS and YFSETQ. J was trimmed by 4 bases and V by 1 base; bases with no gene match: 7. The CDR3 is 15 residues long. Written as DNA, the CDR3 is TGCGCCAGCAGCTTGCAACCGGGACAGAGCTATGGCTACACCTTC. Protein sequence: CASSLQPGQSYGYTF.

The J gene is TRBJ2-3, the V gene TRBV20-1; possibly TRBD2 for D (6 bases). Trimming cost V 1 base and J 0 bases, with 11 bases left between them. Germline V gene lookup returns CDR1 DFQATT and CDR2 SNEGSKA (reference sequence). The length of the CDR3 is 15 residues. CDR3 nucleotides: TGCAGTGCTAGAGCCGGGACTTCTAGCACAGATACGCAGTATTTT. Its protein product is CSARAGTSSTDTQYF.